The T cell receptor (beta chain) described here comes from a study of CD8+ T cells in alopecia areata. Regarding the study as a whole: Sequencing of scalp samples also includes resident alphabeta T cells from normal skin. Possibly as an HLA-related effect, TCR sharing across patients appeared less clear than in mice. Clonality was higher in lesional than normal scalp, especially in alopecia totalis/universalis.

RNA was isolated and reverse transcribed to cDNA, the sequencing template. Libraries were prepared by immunoSEQ multiplex PCR; TCRdb keeps only in-frame clonotypes and omits some of them. The sample gives about 150,000 clones, about three fifths of which show up once; about 38% is in the top ten. A word on this clone: Its cognate antigen is unknown.

From PBMCs, CD4+ and CD8+ T cells were sorted. Trimming removed 3 bases at V and 5 bases at J, with 18 bases between. Germline lookup yields CDR1 SGDLS and CDR2 YYNGEE. The CDR3 spans 15 residues. The sequence derives from a human donor in good health. The genes are TRBV9 and TRBJ2-7, with a possible D match to TRBD2 (6 bases). Sequenced material: CD8+ T cells sorted from blood. The CDR3: CASSGDPRLGDEQYF. The DNA of the CDR3 is TGTGCCAGCAGCGGAGACCCTCGACTAGGCGACGAGCAGTACTTC.